These 22 T cell receptor beta chains were sequenced from one sample in a study of human T cells and chemical hapten exposure (dated by TCRdb to 2020 to 2023). Libraries were constructed by RACE. For sequencing, a NextSeq 500 was employed. The public sequencing data were trimmed at Q25 with fastp and processed into clonotypes with MiXCR by TCRdb, which kept only in-frame beta chains. All rows with the same CDR3 protein become a single entry with the most common DNA and genes. This sample gives about 110,000 distinct CDR3 sequences in total; less than 15% of them show up just once. The ten top clones hold around 1.5% of the sample. The label giving this sample's time point can be read as: pre-sensitization, week 0. Explained via the paper, the treatment or condition label denotes: therapeutic diphenylcyclopropenone sensitization with weekly scalp DPC. The sample in question was whole blood, obtained in connection with sensitization to the hapten diphenylcyclopropenone (DPC). The receptors shown here come from a woman between 50 and 59 years old with alopecia areata. Some clones in this sample may be carry-over from other donors' samples.

Many counts were recorded for this clonotype. This chain links TRBV6-5 with TRBJ2-1; maybe TRBD2 (6 bases). Germline loops: CDR1 MNHEY, CDR2 SVGAGI. CDR3 size: 16 residues. V was shortened by 1 base and J by 4 bases, with 14 bases between the two germline ends. In DNA, the CDR3 is TGTGCCAGCAGTTACTATCAACGGGGGACTTACAATGAGCAGTTCTTC. This sequence encodes CASSYYQRGTYNEQFF.

This clonotype was picked up one time. This chain uses TRBV18 with TRBJ1-4; 10 bases map to TRBD1. The V gene's germline CDR1 is KGHSH and CDR2 LQKENI. The CDR3 covers 14 residues. V lost 3 bases, J lost 7 bases, and 2 bases stayed unmatched. The CDR3 sequence: CASSPGQGSEKLFF. CDR3 nucleotides: TGTGCCAGCTCACCGGGACAGGGGTCTGAAAAACTGTTTTTT. Combining the CDR3 with reference TRBV18 and TRBJ1-4 gives the whole variable domain NAGVMQNPRHLVRRRGQEARLRCSPMKGHSHVYWYRQLPEEGLKFMVYLQKENIIDESGMPKERFSAEFPKEGPSILRIQQVVRGDSAAYFCASSPGQGSEKLFFGSGTQLSVL.

This clonotype occurred many times. The rearrangement uses TRBV5-1 and TRBJ2-7; no reliable D call. The V gene lost 1 base and the J gene lost 3 bases, with 14 bases spanning the gap. This CDR3 comprises 15 residues. Germline CDR1 reads SGHRS; CDR2 reads YFSETQ. This CDR3 reads CASSLSAPTRYEQYF. In DNA, the CDR3 is TGCGCCAGCAGCTTGTCAGCACCTACGCGCTACGAGCAGTACTTC.

The chain carries TRBV5-8 and TRBJ2-5, with 9 bases matching TRBD1. CDR1 SGHTS and CDR2 YDEGEE come from the germline V gene. The CDR3 is 15 amino acids. Unmatched junction bases numbered 8, after V lost 5 bases and J lost 3 bases. CDR3 in amino acids: CASRGGQGHEETQYF. The CDR3 region has the DNA TGTGCCAGCAGGGGGGGACAGGGTCATGAAGAGACCCAGTACTTC.

The rearrangement joins TRBV7-9 to TRBJ2-5, with TRBD1 as a possible D gene (5 bases). The CDR3 sequence is 16 residues long. The germline gives CDR1 SEHNR, CDR2 FQNEAQ (reference sequence). V was trimmed by 6 bases and J by 0 bases, leaving 17 bases between them. CDR3 sequence (DNA): TGTGCCAGCAGACCAGGGTCTTGGCAGAACCAAGAGACCCAGTACTTC. This sequence encodes CASRPGSWQNQETQYF.

This clonotype was seen only a few times. This sequence joins TRBV12-3 or TRBV12-4 and TRBJ2-5; maybe TRBD2 (6 bases). Trimming took off 5 bases at V and 5 bases at J, with 12 bases between the two ends. This CDR3 is built from 13 residues. The DNA of the CDR3 is TGTGCCAGCAGTCCTCTAGCGCGGGAGACCCAGTACTTC. Amino acids: CASSPLARETQYF.

This clonotype was observed once. V gene TRBV28 combines with J gene TRBJ1-5, with 7 nucleotides matching TRBD1. The V gene's germline CDR1 is MDHEN and CDR2 SYDVKM. Trimming cost V 5 bases and J 7 bases; bases outside gene matches: 8. The CDR3 extends over 14 amino acids. CDR3 loop: CASSPSQGEQPQHF. For the CDR3, the DNA is TGTGCCAGCAGTCCCTCCCAGGGGGAACAGCCCCAGCATTTT.

The DNA for the CDR3 is TGTGCCAGCAGTTACCGGGACAGTGAAAAACTGTTTTTT. This sequence encodes CASSYRDSEKLFF. V usage is TRBV6-5 and J usage is TRBJ1-4; 7 nucleotides match TRBD1. After removal of 2 bases from V and 7 bases from J, the junction contained 1 base not matched to a gene. The CDR3 loop spans 13 amino acids. From germline, CDR1 is MNHEY and CDR2 SVGAGI.

CDR3 protein: CASSEAWGSGYGYTF. CDR3 bases: TGTGCCAGCAGTGAAGCCTGGGGCAGCGGCTATGGCTACACCTTC. V gene TRBV6-1 combines with J gene TRBJ1-2; D possibly corresponds to TRBD1 (5 bases). V dropped 0 bases and J dropped 4 bases, with 12 bases sitting between them. The germline V gene encodes CDR1 MNHNS and CDR2 SASEGT. CDR3 length: 15 amino acids.

The V and J genes are TRBV18 and TRBJ1-4, with D unresolved. CDR1 is KGHSH, CDR2 LQKENI, per germline. Trimming shortened V by 2 bases and J by 7 bases, and 14 bases separated the two germline ends. The CDR3 consists of 15 residues. CDR3 sequence (DNA): TGTGCCAGCTCACCAAGTGCTGGTCGGGGTGAAAAACTGTTTTTT. Protein sequence: CASSPSAGRGEKLFF.

This clonotype occurred many times. V usage is TRBV12-3 or TRBV12-4 and J usage is TRBJ2-3, with unresolved D. Deletions cut 4 bases from V and 5 bases from J, with 13 bases between. The CDR3 is 14 amino acids. For the CDR3, the DNA is TGTGCCAGCAGTTATCCCCTGGCCGAAGATACGCAGTATTTT. It yields the protein CASSYPLAEDTQYF.

This clonotype was seen only a few times. This chain uses TRBV27 with TRBJ1-1; no firm D call. This CDR3 contains 13 residues. Trimming removed 5 bases from V and 4 bases from J, with 11 bases in between. In germline, CDR1 is MNHEY, CDR2 SMNVEV (reference sequence). CDR3 DNA: TGTGCCAGCAGTATGAAATGGACCACTGAAGCTTTCTTT. Residues: CASSMKWTTEAFF.

This clonotype was counted many times. The chain links TRBV7-2 to TRBJ1-1; D not certain. The germline V gene encodes CDR1 SGHTA and CDR2 FQGNSA. CDR3 length equals 14 residues. Trimming left V 5 bases short and J 11 bases short, with 21 bases between. The CDR3, as DNA: TGTGCCAGCAGCCCACGGACCGAGATAACTTGGGCTTTCTTT. Translating gives CASSPRTEITWAFF.

In its sample, this clonotype was seen many times. The chain links TRBV20-1 to TRBJ1-1; D ambiguous. The length of the CDR3 is 13 residues. V gave up 6 bases and J gave up 0 bases, with 11 bases separating them. CDR1 and CDR2 (germline): DFQATT, SNEGSKA (reference sequence). CDR3 coding DNA: TGCAGTGCGGCCAAGCAGATGAACACTGAAGCTTTCTTT. Its translation: CSAAKQMNTEAFF.

This clonotype was seen only a few times. J is TRBJ1-1 and V is TRBV7-9; TRBD1 agrees at 10 bases. The CDR3 consists of 15 residues. Germline V gene data show CDR1 as SEHNR and CDR2 as FQNEAQ (reference sequence). J was trimmed by 4 bases and V by 5 bases; bases with no gene match: 7. The chain's CDR3 is CASSPGTGAITEAFF. As DNA, the CDR3 is TGTGCCAGCAGCCCAGGGACAGGGGCCATCACTGAAGCTTTCTTT.

Comments on this clonotype: With a much larger clone just one base away, this may be a read error. The chain has TRBV5-1 and TRBJ1-1, with D unresolved. From germline, CDR1 is SGHRS and CDR2 YFSETQ. Between the trimmed V and J ends, which lost 0 bases and 3 bases, there was a span of 9 bases. The CDR3 loop spans 14 amino acids. The DNA of the CDR3 is TGCGCCAGCAGCTTGGCAAGGCGGGACACTGAAGCTTTCTTT. This translates into CASSLARRDTEAFF.

The gene calls are TRBV5-1 and TRBJ2-7, with 12 bases identical to TRBD2. Germline V lookup: CDR1 SGHRS, CDR2 YFSETQ. V lost 4 bases and J lost 4; bases outside the gene matches: 9. The CDR3 extends over 16 amino acids. The CDR3 spells CASSPLAGGPWYEQYF. DNA for the CDR3: TGCGCCAGCAGCCCACTAGCGGGAGGCCCGTGGTACGAGCAGTACTTC.

In its sample, this clonotype was seen a few times. This sequence joins TRBV12-3 or TRBV12-4 and TRBJ2-7, with 11 positions matching TRBD2. V lost 4 bases, J lost 6 bases, and 5 bases stayed unmatched. CDR3 size: 14 residues. The CDR3 is CASSYTGTSGEQYF. The DNA for the CDR3 is TGTGCCAGCAGTTATACCGGGACTAGCGGCGAGCAGTACTTC.

This clonotype was seen many times. This chain joins TRBV7-2 and TRBJ1-3; D not resolved. CDR1 SGHTA and CDR2 FQGNSA come from the germline V gene. Trimming left V 0 bases short and J 0 bases short, with 3 bases between. The CDR3 has 14 residues. CDR3 amino acids: CASSLAVSGNTIYF. The DNA of the CDR3 is TGTGCCAGCAGCTTAGCCGTCTCTGGAAACACCATATATTTT.

This clonotype was seen repeatedly, ten times or more. The chain carries TRBV6-6 and TRBJ2-3, with D perhaps being TRBD1 or TRBD2 (6 bases each). V was cut by 5 bases and J by 3 bases, with 18 bases left in between. Germline V lookup: CDR1 MNHNY, CDR2 SVGAGI (reference sequence). This CDR3 has 16 residues. The CDR3 region is CASSTHRGAGTDTQYF. CDR3 DNA: TGTGCCAGCAGTACCCATAGGGGGGCGGGGACAGATACGCAGTATTTT.

This clonotype came up a few times. The J gene is TRBJ2-5, the V gene TRBV20-1; TRBD2 is a possible D gene (6 bases). CDR1 DFQATT and CDR2 SNEGSKA come from the germline V gene (reference sequence). Trimming pared 2 bases from V and 4 bases from J, leaving 17 bases between. The CDR3 is 15 residues long. The CDR3 reads CSARPSGDRGETQYF. In DNA form, the CDR3 reads TGCAGTGCTAGACCCTCGGGAGATAGGGGAGAGACCCAGTACTTC.

This clonotype was seen at least ten times. The chain recombines TRBV6-6 with TRBJ2-7; no reliable D call. There are 14 residues in the CDR3. Germline V gene lookup returns CDR1 MNHNY and CDR2 SVGAGI (reference sequence). The V end lost 2 bases, the J end lost 1 base, and 9 bases lay between the germline ends. CDR3 nucleotide sequence: TGTGCCAGCAGTTACCCGCGGAAATCCTACGAGCAGTACTTC. Its protein is CASSYPRKSYEQYF.